This record concerns one TCR beta chain sequence. As yet, its antigen is unknown. The entry originates in a study of T cell responses to AZD1222 COVID-19 vaccine. The method was immunoSEQ multiplex PCR; TCRdb's version includes in-frame clones alone and lacks a portion of them. Here the sample spans around 83,000 clones, approximately 90% being singletons. Germline V gives CDR1 GTSNPN, CDR2 SVGIG (reference sequence). The J segment lost 5 bases and the V segment lost 5 bases, leaving 24 bases of the junction unmatched. This CDR3 has 18 residues. Broader study findings: Mapped onto spike, vaccine-associated CD4 TCRs spanned it and were dominant at 160-218 and 743-854. At baseline, just five to seven AZD1222 recipients tested seropositive. Among the donors, most were white British and more were female, and clonal diversity was possibly underestimated. The study sampled repertoires only after the peak T cell response.

Sequences were derived from peripheral blood, sampled 28 days after the second AZD1222 dose. V usage is TRBV30 and J usage is TRBJ2-7, with 7 bases matching TRBD1. This clonotype originated in an adult who received the AZD1222 COVID-19 vaccine. CDR3 bases: TGTGCCTGGCTTCAAAATCCATGGACAGGCCGAAACCCCGACGAGCAGTACTTC. Residues: CAWLQNPWTGRNPDEQYF.